This TCR beta chain was recovered during a study of radiotherapy plus CTLA-4 blockade in lung cancer. Study information: Objective responses emerged in under 20% of patients, and roughly 30% attained disease control. Study-level points and caveats: Peripheral blood showed expansion of tumor-derived TCR clones after radiotherapy and ipilimumab. Early blood T cell clone dynamics, with interferon-beta, were reported to best predict response.

Focal radiation was given together with CTLA-4 blockade (ipilimumab) to patients with chemo-refractory metastatic non-small-cell lung cancer. The table came from immunoSEQ multiplex PCR; TCRdb's copy has only in-frame clones and leaves some out. The table includes about 28,000 clones, 70% to 80% detected once. As concerns this clone: Its antigen is not identified.

The starting material was peripheral blood, obtained from a patient treated with radiotherapy plus ipilimumab. The sequence was obtained from a human donor with non-small cell lung cancer who had stable disease on radiotherapy plus ipilimumab.

The DNA for the CDR3 is TGTGCCAGCAGCCTCCCGGGGGCTGGTAATTCACCCCTCCACTTT. Translating gives CASSLPGAGNSPLHF. The V call is TRBV5-4, the J call TRBJ1-6, with D possibly being TRBD1 (6 bases). V was shortened by 4 bases and J by 6 bases, with 14 bases between the two germline ends. Germline-derived CDR1 and CDR2 are SGHNT and YYREEE (reference sequence). The CDR3 extends over 15 amino acids.